This entry features one T cell receptor beta chain sequence. Sequenced by immunoSEQ multiplex PCR; TCRdb stores in-frame clones only, minus some. The sample shows about 86,000 clones, 70% to 90% of them seen only once. These data come from a study of radiation and T cells in renal cell carcinoma. Sample time point: blood 4 weeks post-SBRT, at nephrectomy. Described treatment: 15 Gy SBRT to primary tumor, nephrectomy 4 weeks later. Nephrectomy followed 15 Gy stereotactic body radiation by 4 weeks. The patient's renal cell carcinoma had clear cell pathology. CDR1 is GTSNPN and CDR2 is SVGIG in the germline V gene (reference sequence). V was clipped by 8 bases and J by 6 bases; unmatched bases: 8. The CDR3 sequence is 13 residues long.

The J gene is TRBJ1-4, the V gene TRBV30; 8 bases line up with TRBD1. The sequence derives from a man aged 45-65 years with renal cell carcinoma. Sample: blood, taken from a patient whose treatment included radiotherapy and nephrectomy. Written as DNA, the CDR3 is TGTGCCGGACAAAGGACAGGGTATGAAAAACTGTTTTTT. Protein sequence: CAGQRTGYEKLFF.